Below, 23 T cell receptor beta chains from the same sample are listed, as sequenced in a study of vaccination and CD4 T cells after COVID-19. Treatment denoted: approximately 9-day PBMC culture with coronavirus spike peptide pools or control peptides (ViraFEST assay). What these receptors recognize is not known. The Oncomine TCR Beta short-read assay sequenced DNA from cultured CD4+ T cells. TCRdb re-called the PCR reads through MiXCR, storing one row per CDR3 protein. Of 15,000 to 25,000 distinct CDR3 sequences detected, approximately 39% appear once; the ten largest clones hold about 14%. Specimen: cultured CD4+ T cells from blood. The receptor set was obtained from a human donor with COVID-19.

The chain carries TRBV12-5 and TRBJ2-7; D is unclear. This CDR3 is 11 amino acids long. Germline V gene lookup returns CDR1 LGHNT and CDR2 FRNRAP. The V and J ends lost 1 base and 4 bases respectively, with 2 bases between them. The CDR3 DNA follows: TGTGCTAGTGGTTTGGGATACGAGCAGTACTTC. Residues: CASGLGYEQYF.

The V and J genes are TRBV6-5 and TRBJ1-5; 7 nucleotides agree with TRBD1. CDR1 MNHEY and CDR2 SVGAGI come from the germline V gene. This CDR3 comprises 15 residues. The junction had 6 bases not matched to a gene; V was cut back by 4 bases and J by 3 bases. CDR3 nucleotide sequence: TGTGCCAGCAGTTCGAGACAGGGCTACAATCAGCCCCAGCATTTT. Protein product: CASSSRQGYNQPQHF.

This clonotype came up a few times. V usage is TRBV21-1 and J usage is TRBJ2-7; the table's TRBD1 call for D was not verified on the DNA. TRBV21-1 constitutes a pseudogene. This CDR3 region has 17 residues. The CDR3 coding sequence is TGTGCCAGCCTCTGGACGGTCATCCGGGACAGGATCCGCGAGCAGTACTTC. Its translation: CASLWTVIRDRIREQYF.

This clonotype occurred a few times. Written as DNA, the CDR3 is TGCAGTGCTAGAGATCAGGGGTTCAACACTGAAGCTTTCTTT. Protein: CSARDQGFNTEAFF. The chain is built from TRBV20-1 and TRBJ1-1; the D gene is possibly TRBD1 (6 bases). Germline V CDR1 and CDR2: DFQATT, SNEGSKA (reference sequence). V was trimmed by 0 bases and J by 2 bases, leaving 10 bases between them. The CDR3 sequence is 14 residues long.

Details on this clonotype: Compared with germline, one end of the junction differs, possibly owing to a read error. The chain combines TRBV7-9 with TRBJ2-4, with D possibly TRBD1 on 6 matching bases. The CDR3 consists of 15 residues. Germline V gene data show CDR1 as SEHNR and CDR2 as FQNEAQ (reference sequence). Here the CDR3 DNA reads TGCGCCAGCAGCCCCCGCACAGGGACCAAAAACATTCAGTACTTC. This gives the protein CASSPRTGTKNIQYF.

This clonotype was seen a handful of times. This sequence joins TRBV10-1 and TRBJ1-1; no reliable D call. The CDR3 loop spans 14 amino acids. V dropped 3 bases and J dropped 1 base, with 9 bases sitting between them. CDR1 is WNHNN and CDR2 is SYGVQD in the germline V gene (reference sequence). The CDR3 loop reads CASSDQQRNTEAFF. CDR3 in DNA: TGCGCCAGCAGTGATCAACAGAGGAACACTGAAGCTTTCTTT.

This clonotype was seen a single time. The chain carries TRBV6-1 and TRBJ2-1; no clear D gene. This CDR3 spans 13 amino acids. Trimming cost V 8 bases and J 0 bases, with 8 bases left between them. Per germline, CDR1 MNHNS and CDR2 SASEGT. CDR3 in amino acids: CASQKSSYNEQFF. The CDR3 nucleotides read TGTGCCAGCCAAAAGAGCTCCTACAATGAGCAGTTCTTC.

V gene TRBV18 combines with J gene TRBJ1-1; no clear D. Germline CDR1 is KGHSH and CDR2 is LQKENI. The CDR3 is 16 residues long. V was trimmed by 3 bases and J by 1 base, leaving 15 bases between them. The CDR3 loop is CASSPEGLVGNTEAFF. CDR3 nucleotides: TGTGCCAGCTCACCGGAAGGGTTGGTGGGGAACACTGAAGCTTTCTTT.

The chain couples TRBV7-2 to TRBJ1-2; D is ambiguous. The V end lost 5 bases, the J end lost 4 bases, and 11 bases lay between the germline ends. Germline lookup yields CDR1 SGHTA and CDR2 FQGNSA. The CDR3 spans 13 residues. The CDR3 protein is CASSRDGPYGYTF. DNA for the CDR3: TGTGCCAGCAGCCGAGACGGCCCCTATGGCTACACCTTC.

This clonotype was observed a few times. In DNA form, the CDR3 reads TGTGCCAGCAGCTTTTCTGGGGCTGGGACCGGGGAGCTGTTTTTT. This encodes CASSFSGAGTGELFF. The J gene is TRBJ2-2, the V gene TRBV7-2; tentative D call: TRBD1 (5 bases). This CDR3 is 15 amino acids long. Germline V gives CDR1 SGHTA, CDR2 FQGNSA. The V and J ends lost 3 bases and 5 bases respectively, with 13 bases between them.

The chain uses TRBV4-3 and TRBJ2-1; TRBD1 agrees at 12 bases. The better agreement between TRBJ2-7 and the DNA end casts doubt on the J call. CDR1 is LGHNA and CDR2 is YSLEER in the germline V gene. The CDR3 is 16 residues long. CDR3 in DNA: TGCGCCAGCAGCCCGGAATGGGGACAGGGGGCTTACGAGCAGTACTTC. Protein product: CASSPEWGQGAYEQYF.

The chain recombines TRBV11-2 with TRBJ2-3; D gene unclear. This CDR3 is built from 15 residues. The V end was cut by 3 bases, the J end by 1 base, with 11 bases between. The germline V gene encodes CDR1 SGHAT and CDR2 FQNNGV. As DNA, the CDR3 is TGTGCCAGCAGCTTTACTGGCCATGGCACAGATACGCAGTATTTT. Protein sequence: CASSFTGHGTDTQYF.

This chain links TRBV30 with TRBJ2-3; D unresolved. The CDR3 covers 11 residues. Trimming took 3 bases from V and 2 from J, leaving 3 bases between them. Germline-derived CDR1 and CDR2 are GTSNPN and SVGIG (reference sequence). The CDR3 nucleotides read TGTGCCTGGAGGGCCACAGATACGCAGTATTTT. Protein sequence: CAWRATDTQYF.

The chain employs TRBV9 and TRBJ1-1, with TRBD1 matching over 11 bases. Germline-derived CDR1 and CDR2 are SGDLS and YYNGEE. The CDR3 has 15 amino acids. The V gene end was trimmed by 2 bases and the J gene end by 5 bases; junction bases not matched to a gene: 5. DNA for the CDR3: TGTGCCAGCAGCGTCGGCCGGGACAGGGGGACTGAAGCTTTCTTT. It encodes CASSVGRDRGTEAFF. Based on the CDR3 plus reference TRBV9 and TRBJ1-1, the full variable domain is DSGVTQTPKHLITATGQRVTLRCSPRSGDLSVYWYQQSLDQGLQFLIQYYNGEERAKGNILERFSAQQFPDLHSELNLSSLELGDSALYFCASSVGRDRGTEAFFGQGTRLTVV.

The J gene is TRBJ2-5, the V gene TRBV12-3 or TRBV12-4; D not resolved. Trimming took off 6 bases at V and 3 bases at J, with 17 bases between the two ends. The CDR3 is made up of 15 amino acids. DNA of the CDR3: TGTGCCAGCAGCAACGGTGATAGGGCTGAAGAGACCCAGTACTTC. Translating gives CASSNGDRAEETQYF.

The chain links TRBV10-1 to TRBJ1-1; weak D call: TRBD1 (5 bases). CDR1 is WNHNN and CDR2 is SYGVQD in the germline V gene (reference sequence). CDR3 length: 13 residues. Trimming cost V 4 bases and J 4 bases, with 10 bases left between them. The CDR3 loop is CASSVPGGTEAFF. Written as DNA, the CDR3 is TGCGCCAGCAGTGTCCCGGGGGGCACTGAAGCTTTCTTT.

V and J are TRBV19 and TRBJ1-3; D is undetermined. Germline values: CDR1 LNHDA, CDR2 SQIVND (reference sequence). V lost 6 bases to trimming and J lost 0 bases, with 9 bases between them. The CDR3 contains 14 residues. In DNA form, the CDR3 reads TGTGCCAGTAGCCCAGGTTTCTCTGGAAACACCATATATTTT. Translated: CASSPGFSGNTIYF.

The chain recombines TRBV11-2 with TRBJ2-4; 9 positions agree with TRBD1. This CDR3 region has 16 residues. Germline-derived CDR1 and CDR2 are SGHAT and FQNNGV. V dropped 5 bases and J dropped 1; count of bases not matched to a gene: 6. The CDR3 DNA reads as TGTGCCAGCAGCCAAACAGGGGGCGCTGCCAAAAACATTCAGTACTTC. This gives the protein CASSQTGGAAKNIQYF.

This chain uses TRBV7-2 with TRBJ2-2; 8 nucleotides line up with TRBD1. V shed 5 bases and J 1 base; nucleotides not matched to a gene: 3. Germline lookup yields CDR1 SGHTA and CDR2 FQGNSA. The CDR3 extends over 15 amino acids. CDR3 coding DNA: TGTGCCAGCAGCGTCGGGACAGGGAACACCGGGGAGCTGTTTTTT. This translates into CASSVGTGNTGELFF.

This chain uses TRBV11-2 with TRBJ2-1, with unresolved D. Per germline, CDR1 SGHAT and CDR2 FQNNGV. Trimming pared 1 base from V and 8 bases from J, leaving 3 bases between. The CDR3 has 11 amino acids. CDR3 region: CASSLAYEQFF. CDR3 nucleotide sequence: TGTGCCAGCAGCTTAGCATATGAGCAGTTCTTC.

The sample holds a few counts of this clonotype. V is TRBV11-3 and J is TRBJ2-7; D unresolved. There are 13 residues in the CDR3. Trimming removed 2 bases at V and 0 bases at J, with 5 bases between. Germline V lookup: CDR1 SGHNT, CDR2 YENEEA. The CDR3 bases are TGTGCCAGCAGCTTAACTCCCTCCTACGAGCAGTACTTC. Translating it yields CASSLTPSYEQYF.

The CDR3 sequence is CASSPRTAAHEAFF. The CDR3 bases are TGTGCCAGCAGCCCACGGACAGCCGCTCATGAAGCTTTCTTT. V gene TRBV7-8 combines with J gene TRBJ1-1; possibly TRBD1 for D (6 bases). Trimming took off 5 bases at V and 7 bases at J, with 17 bases between the two ends. CDR3 length: 14 residues. CDR1 is SGHVS and CDR2 is FQNEAQ in the germline V gene.

This chain links TRBV12-5 with TRBJ2-3; D gene unclear. This CDR3 spans 14 amino acids. CDR1 is LGHNT, CDR2 FRNRAP, per germline. Deletions cut 7 bases from V and 0 bases from J, with 11 bases between. The CDR3 loop is CASAHTTSTDTQYF. The CDR3, as DNA: TGTGCTAGTGCTCACACTACTAGCACAGATACGCAGTATTTT.